A selection of T cell receptor beta chains follows, all from one sample in a study of graft-versus-host responses after intestinal transplantation. The method was immunoSEQ multiplex PCR; TCRdb's version includes in-frame clones alone and lacks a portion of them. The sample includes about 16,000 clones, about 90% of them seen just once. The source was PBMCs, collected 110 days after intestinal transplant. These receptors came from a human patient who received an intestinal transplant, so some T cells may come from the graft donor. Both conserved end residues are part of each CDR3. D genes are given only for firm matches. Size values are once, few and many counts, or a class for expanded clones, and some rows have none.

TRBV7-3	NA	TRBJ2-3	few	TGTGCCAGCAGCTTAAGAGCGGGCGGAAAATGGGGCACAGATACGCAGTATTTT	CASSLRAGGKWGTDTQYF
TRBV7-3	NA	TRBJ2-1	NA	TGTGCCAGCAGCTTAACTAAGGCGGATGAGCAGTTCTTC	CASSLTKADEQFF
TRBV6-4	NA	TRBJ1-1	NA	TGTGCCAGCAGTGCAGCCCGGGGCACTGAAGCTTTCTTT	CASSAARGTEAFF
TRBV28	NA	TRBJ2-7	once	TGTGCCAGCAGCATTACATTGACAGGCCACTACGAGCAGTACTTC	CASSITLTGHYEQYF
TRBV30	NA	TRBJ1-1	NA	TGTGCCTGGGGACAGAACACTGAAGCTTTCTTT	CAWGQNTEAFF
TRBV5-4	TRBD1	TRBJ2-4	NA	TGTGCCAGCAGCCGCCCGGGACAGGGGCTGGAAATTCAGTACTTC	CASSRPGQGLEIQYF
TRBV5-4	NA	TRBJ2-3	NA	TGTGCCAGCAGCTTAGTTAGGACGGATACGCAGTATTTT	CASSLVRTDTQYF
TRBV7-9	NA	TRBJ2-1	NA	TGTGCCAGCAGCTCGGGGGAGTGGGACCCTTACAATGAGCAGTTCTTC	CASSSGEWDPYNEQFF
TRBV10-3	NA	TRBJ2-5	once	TGTGCCATCAGTGTAACCCTCCAAGAGACCCAGCACTTC	CAISVTLQETQHF
TRBV11-2	NA	TRBJ2-7	NA	TGTGCCAGCAGCTTAGAGCCCTACGAGCAGTACTTC	CASSLEPYEQYF
TRBV27	NA	TRBJ2-3	NA	TGTGCCAGCAGTCTGGAAATAGCCGCTAGCACAGATACGCAGTATTTT	CASSLEIAASTDTQYF
TRBV6-4	TRBD2	TRBJ2-1	NA	TGTGCCAGCAGTGACTCACTAGCGGGAGGGGGTGAGCAGTTCTTC	CASSDSLAGGGEQFF
TRBV6-6	TRBD1	TRBJ1-6	NA	TGTGCCAGCAGTTCCCGACAGGGCGGCAATTCACCCCTCCACTTT	CASSSRQGGNSPLHF
TRBV11-2	TRBD2	TRBJ2-7	NA	TGTGCCAGCAGCTCAAGACTAGCGGGAACCTACTACGAGCAGTACTTC	CASSSRLAGTYYEQYF
TRBV7-2	TRBD1	TRBJ1-5	once	TGTGCCAGCAGCTTGGGACAGGGATATAGCAATCAGCCCCAGCATTTT	CASSLGQGYSNQPQHF
TRBV7-2	NA	TRBJ2-3	NA	TGTGCCAGCAGCCTAACGGAAGATACGCAGTATTTT	CASSLTEDTQYF
TRBV19	NA	TRBJ2-7	once	TGTGCCAGTAGTATCGCGTATCCTGAGGACGAGCAGTACTTC	CASSIAYPEDEQYF
TRBV27	TRBD2	TRBJ2-3	NA	TGTGCCAGCACCCCGCGGGGGTACCTCACAGATACGCAGTATTTT	CASTPRGYLTDTQYF
TRBV15	NA	TRBJ2-1	few	TGTGCCACCAGCAGAGGTATTGGGTACAATGAGCAGTTCTTC	CATSRGIGYNEQFF
TRBV18	NA	TRBJ2-1	NA	TGTGCCAGCTCACCACTGGGTGAGCAGTTCTTC	CASSPLGEQFF
TRBV9	TRBD1	TRBJ1-6	NA	TGTGCCAGCAGCGAGGGGACAGTTAATTCACCCCTCCACTTT	CASSEGTVNSPLHF
TRBV2	TRBD2	TRBJ2-7	NA	TGTGCCAGCAGGGAGGCAGCGGGAGTCTCCTACGAGCAGTACTTC	CASREAAGVSYEQYF
TRBV9	NA	TRBJ1-1	NA	TGTGCCAGCAGCGAGACATTGAACACTGAAGCTTTCTTT	CASSETLNTEAFF
TRBV11-3	TRBD2	TRBJ2-7	NA	TGTGCCAGCAGCCCCGGACTAGCTGACGAGCAGTACTTC	CASSPGLADEQYF
TRBV12-1	NA	TRBJ2-1	NA	TGTGCCAGCAGCGGACTAGCGGGAGGCAATGAGCAGTTCTTC	CASSGLAGGNEQFF
TRBV28	NA	TRBJ1-5	few	TGTGCCAGCAGTCCGAATCTCAGCGTCGGGCCCCAGCATTTT	CASSPNLSVGPQHF
TRBV7-3	TRBD2	TRBJ2-1	NA	TGTGCCAGCAGCTTACGGCTAGCGGGAGGGCCTTACAATGAGCAGTTCTTC	CASSLRLAGGPYNEQFF
TRBV4-2	TRBD2	TRBJ2-5	few	TGTGCCAGCAGCTTGAGACTAGCGGGAGAGACCCAGTACTTC	CASSLRLAGETQYF
TRBV6-6	NA	TRBJ2-7	NA	TGTGCCAGCAGTTACAGAGCCTTTAGCTCCTACGAGCAGTACTTC	CASSYRAFSSYEQYF
TRBV18	NA	TRBJ1-2	NA	TGTGCCAGCTCACCGCCAGGCCGGCCGGATGGCTACACCTTC	CASSPPGRPDGYTF
TRBV9	TRBD2	TRBJ2-5	once	TGTGCCAGCAGCCTCGGGACTAGCGTGGAGTCCGGGGAGACCCAGTACTTC	CASSLGTSVESGETQYF
TRBV5-6	TRBD2	TRBJ2-7	NA	TGTGCCAGCAGCTTTGGGGAGGGCGGATACGAGCAGTACTTC	CASSFGEGGYEQYF
TRBV2	NA	TRBJ1-2	NA	TGTGCCAGCATCGGGGGGCTTGATGGCTACACCTTC	CASIGGLDGYTF
TRBV11-3	NA	TRBJ2-7	NA	TGTGCCAGCAGCTTACATACGGGAGTCGCCTACGAGCAGTACTTC	CASSLHTGVAYEQYF
TRBV27	NA	TRBJ2-1	NA	TGTGCCAGCAGTTTATCGAGAAGGAATGAGCAGTTCTTC	CASSLSRRNEQFF
TRBV6-5	NA	TRBJ2-1	NA	TGTGCCAGCAGTTACCCTTCGACAGGCCACAATGAGCAGTTCTTC	CASSYPSTGHNEQFF
TRBV6-5	NA	TRBJ1-5	NA	TGTGCCAGCAGTTATAATGGCAGGAGCAATCAGCCCCAGCATTTT	CASSYNGRSNQPQHF
TRBV4-1	NA	TRBJ2-7	NA	TGCGCCAGCAGCCAAGATAGGCAGACCTACGAGCAGTACTTC	CASSQDRQTYEQYF
TRBV11-2	NA	TRBJ2-1	NA	TGTGCCAGCAGCTTAACGGGACAAGTAGAGCAGTTCTTC	CASSLTGQVEQFF
TRBV19	NA	TRBJ2-3	NA	TGTGCCAGTCCCGGACAGGGACCGGGACTAGACACAGATACGCAGTATTTT	CASPGQGPGLDTDTQYF
TRBV28	NA	TRBJ2-2	once	TGTGCCAGCAGGCTCCCGGGCACCGGGGAGCTGTTTTTT	CASRLPGTGELFF
TRBV11-3	NA	TRBJ2-1	NA	TGTGCCAGCAGCTTCGGGACCCTCACCGACGTGGGGCAGTTCTTC	CASSFGTLTDVGQFF
TRBV7-9	NA	TRBJ1-3	NA	TGTGCCAGCAGCTTGTGGGCTCGGACAAGCTCTGGAAACACCATATATTTT	CASSLWARTSSGNTIYF
TRBV10-3	TRBD2	TRBJ2-7	NA	TGTGCCATCAGTGAGGGGGTAGCGGGGGGGTACGAGCAGTACTTC	CAISEGVAGGYEQYF
TRBV4-3	NA	TRBJ2-7	NA	TGCGCCAGCAGCCAACCTACTGGCGACGAGCAGTACTTC	CASSQPTGDEQYF
TRBV7-8	TRBD2	TRBJ2-1	few	TGTGCCAGCAGCTTAGACCGCCCAGCGGGAGGCTACAATGAGCAGTTCTTC	CASSLDRPAGGYNEQFF
TRBV28	TRBD1	TRBJ1-2	NA	TGTGCCAGCGGATTGACAGGGAGAATCGACTATGGCTACACCTTC	CASGLTGRIDYGYTF
TRBV9	NA	TRBJ2-4	NA	TGTGCCAGCAGCACTCGAAGTGGAGAGTTAAACATTCAGTACTTC	CASSTRSGELNIQYF
TRBV5-1	NA	TRBJ2-7	NA	TGCGCCAGCAGCACTGGACTCTTATACGAGCAGTACTTC	CASSTGLLYEQYF
TRBV19	TRBD1	TRBJ1-4	NA	TGTGCCAGTAAGCTGACAGGGGGAACCAACGAAAAACTGTTTTTT	CASKLTGGTNEKLFF
TRBV30	NA	TRBJ1-4	NA	TGTGCCTGGAGTCCGCCGCGTTGGGACTTTCGAGGTGATAATGAAAAACTGTTTTTT	CAWSPPRWDFRGDNEKLFF
TRBV21-1	NA	TRBJ2-1	NA	TGTGCCAGCAGGCGCTTATTAGCTACACCATCCGACAATGAGCAGTTCTTC	CASRRLLATPSDNEQFF
TRBV6-1	TRBD2	TRBJ2-7	NA	TGTGCCAGCACTAGCGGGATCTACGAGCAGTACTTC	CASTSGIYEQYF
TRBV15	TRBD2	TRBJ2-1	NA	TGTGCCACCAGCTCGTATAGCGGGAGGGAATATTCCTACAATGAGCAGTTCTTC	CATSSYSGREYSYNEQFF